These 6 T cell receptor beta chains were sequenced from one sample in a study of blood T cell repertoires in COVID-19. Here immunoSEQ multiplex PCR was the method, and the copy in TCRdb shows in-frame clones only, minus some. Here the sample spans about 200,000 clones, approximately 87% being singletons. The material sequenced was peripheral blood. Receptors originate from a woman between 70 and 85 years old with acute or convalescent COVID-19.

The rearrangement joins TRBV18 to TRBJ2-7, with D possibly TRBD2 on 5 matching bases. V was clipped by 4 bases and J by 6 bases, with 16 bases between them. CDR1 is KGHSH and CDR2 is LQKENI in the germline V gene. CDR3 length: 14 residues. The CDR3 loop reads CASSLSGSGVEQYF. The CDR3, as DNA: TGTGCCAGCTCACTATCGGGGTCCGGGGTCGAGCAGTACTTC.

The gene calls are TRBV4-1 and TRBJ2-1; 13 bases align to TRBD2. Trimming cost V 4 bases and J 8 bases; bases outside gene matches: 5. This CDR3 has 15 amino acids. Germline lookup yields CDR1 MGHRA and CDR2 YSYEKL. As DNA, the CDR3 is TGCGCCAGCAGCCTTCGGACTAGCGGGAGTGATGAGCAGTTCTTC. Protein sequence: CASSLRTSGSDEQFF.

The J gene is TRBJ1-1, the V gene TRBV29-1; no firm D call. CDR1 is SQVTM, CDR2 ANQGSEA, per germline. The CDR3 runs to 12 residues. Trimming removed 4 bases at V and 6 bases at J, with 12 bases between. This CDR3 reads CSVADPGPEAFF. The CDR3 nucleotides are TGCAGCGTTGCCGATCCTGGCCCTGAAGCTTTCTTT.

The chain couples TRBV5-4 to TRBJ2-1; no clear D gene. The germline gives CDR1 SGHNT, CDR2 YYREEE (reference sequence). The CDR3 is 13 residues long. V lost 0 bases, J lost 6 bases, and 7 bases lay in between. The CDR3 sequence is CASSLATPNEQFF. The CDR3 region has the DNA TGTGCCAGCAGCTTGGCGACACCCAATGAGCAGTTCTTC.

The chain uses TRBV6-5 and TRBJ1-1; 7 positions match TRBD1. This CDR3 contains 14 residues. Germline loops: CDR1 MNHEY, CDR2 SVGAGI. Trimming removed 5 bases from V and 2 bases from J; junction bases left unmatched: 5. DNA for the CDR3: TGTGCCAGCAGTCGGACAGGTCGAAACACTGAAGCTTTCTTT. It specifies CASSRTGRNTEAFF.

The V and J genes are TRBV5-4 and TRBJ1-1, with D tentatively TRBD1 (6 bases). The CDR3 is made up of 15 amino acids. Germline V gives CDR1 SGHNT, CDR2 YYREEE (reference sequence). With 2 bases removed from V and 6 bases from J, the gap between germline ends came to 17 bases. The chain's CDR3 is CASSFGGGEGAEAFF. The CDR3 coding sequence is TGTGCCAGCAGCTTCGGAGGGGGGGAAGGTGCTGAAGCTTTCTTT.